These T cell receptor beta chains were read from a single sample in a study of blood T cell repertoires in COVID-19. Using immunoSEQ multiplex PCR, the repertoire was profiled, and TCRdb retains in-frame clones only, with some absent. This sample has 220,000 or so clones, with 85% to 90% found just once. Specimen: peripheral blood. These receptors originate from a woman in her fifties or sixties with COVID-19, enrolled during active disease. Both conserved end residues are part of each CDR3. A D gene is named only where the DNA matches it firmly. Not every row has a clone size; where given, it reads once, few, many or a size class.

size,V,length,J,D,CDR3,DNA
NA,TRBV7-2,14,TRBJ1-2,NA,CASGIQGTNYGYTF,TGTGCCAGCGGAATACAGGGTACTAACTATGGCTACACCTTC
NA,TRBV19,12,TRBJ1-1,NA,CASRTGNTEAFF,TGTGCCAGTAGGACAGGGAACACTGAAGCTTTCTTT
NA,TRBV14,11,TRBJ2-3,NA,CASSPGGPQYF,TGTGCCAGCAGCCCCGGGGGGCCGCAGTATTTT
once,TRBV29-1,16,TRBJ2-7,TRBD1,CSVEVRQGAGAGGQYF,TGCAGCGTTGAAGTAAGGCAGGGGGCTGGCGCTGGGGGGCAGTACTTC
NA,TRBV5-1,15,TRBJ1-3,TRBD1,CASGDRPFSGNTIYF,TGCGCCAGCGGGGACAGACCCTTCTCTGGAAACACCATATATTTT
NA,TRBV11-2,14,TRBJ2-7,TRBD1,CASSLTGGNYEQYF,TGTGCCAGCAGCTTGACAGGGGGAAACTACGAGCAGTACTTC
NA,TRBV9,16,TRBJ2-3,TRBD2,CASSVESGGSTDTQYF,TGTGCCAGCAGCGTAGAAAGCGGGGGGTCCACAGATACGCAGTATTTT
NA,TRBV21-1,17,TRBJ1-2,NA,CASSNFQRGNSRKGYTF,TGTGCCAGCAGCAACTTTCAACGGGGTAACAGCCGCAAAGGCTACACCTTC
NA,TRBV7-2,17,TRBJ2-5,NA,CASSLNPGLLMGETQYF,TGTGCCAGCAGTCTCAACCCGGGACTCCTCATGGGGGAGACCCAGTACTTC
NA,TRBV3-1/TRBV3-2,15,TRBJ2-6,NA,CASSERASGANVLTF,TGTGCCAGCAGCGAGAGGGCCTCTGGGGCCAACGTCCTGACTTTC
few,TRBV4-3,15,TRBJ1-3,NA,CASSQDAGAGNTIYF,TGCGCCAGCAGCCAAGATGCAGGCGCTGGAAACACCATATATTTT
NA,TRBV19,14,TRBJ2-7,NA,CASSGHNVPYEQYF,TGTGCCAGTAGTGGACACAATGTTCCCTACGAGCAGTACTTC
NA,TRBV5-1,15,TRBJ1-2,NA,CASNKGQGGNYGYTF,TGCGCCAGCAACAAGGGGCAGGGAGGAAACTATGGCTACACCTTC
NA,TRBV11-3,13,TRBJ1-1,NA,CASSRVGRTEAFF,TGTGCCAGCAGCCGCGTTGGGCGCACTGAAGCTTTCTTT
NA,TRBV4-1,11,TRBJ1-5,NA,CASSTRQPQHF,TGCGCCAGCAGCACTCGTCAGCCCCAGCATTTT
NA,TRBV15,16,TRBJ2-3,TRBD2,CATSRDTSGSTDTQYF,TGTGCCACCAGCAGAGATACTAGCGGAAGCACAGATACGCAGTATTTT
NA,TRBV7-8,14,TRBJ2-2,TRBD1,CASSLEGAFGELFF,TGTGCCAGCAGCTTAGAGGGGGCCTTCGGGGAGCTGTTTTTT
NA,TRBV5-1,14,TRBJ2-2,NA,CASSGRANTGELFF,TGCGCCAGCAGCGGCAGGGCGAACACCGGGGAGCTGTTTTTT
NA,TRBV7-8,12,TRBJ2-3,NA,CASSPRVDTQYF,TGTGCCAGCAGCCCCAGGGTGGATACGCAGTATTTT
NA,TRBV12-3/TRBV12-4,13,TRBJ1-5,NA,CASSRTGNQPQHF,TGTGCCAGCAGTCGGACGGGGAATCAGCCCCAGCATTTT